Shown below are 28 T cell receptor beta chains from a single sample sequenced in a study of blood T cell repertoires in COVID-19. Here immunoSEQ multiplex PCR was the method, and the copy in TCRdb shows in-frame clones only, minus some. The data show roughly 220,000 clones, with approximately 82% seen just once and over 14% held by the top ten. The specimen sequenced was PBMCs or T cells enriched from blood (not recorded which). The receptors were sampled from a middle-aged man who had recovered from COVID-19.

The chain employs TRBV30 and TRBJ1-4; no clear D. CDR3 size: 13 residues. Per germline, CDR1 GTSNPN and CDR2 SVGIG (reference sequence). V was cut by 5 bases and J by 3 bases, with 10 bases left in between. The CDR3 region is CAWCGRANEKLFF. The CDR3 DNA reads as TGTGCCTGGTGTGGGAGAGCTAATGAAAAACTGTTTTTT.

In its sample, this clone was seen a few times. This chain joins TRBV5-5 and TRBJ1-1; 7 bases match TRBD1. Per the germline V gene, CDR1 is SGHKS and CDR2 is YYEKEE (reference sequence). V was clipped by 5 bases and J by 8 bases; unmatched bases: 12. The CDR3 has 14 residues. DNA for the CDR3: TGTGCCAGCAGAATGGACAGGCCCTCATCCGAAGCTTTCTTT. It translates to CASRMDRPSSEAFF.

This sequence joins TRBV19 and TRBJ1-1; D is possibly TRBD1 (6 bases). The CDR3 sequence is 15 residues long. Germline V CDR1 and CDR2: LNHDA, SQIVND (reference sequence). Deletions cut 0 bases from V and 5 bases from J, with 13 bases between. This CDR3 is CASSIDSLGATEAFF. The CDR3 nucleotides are TGTGCCAGTAGTATAGATAGTCTGGGGGCGACTGAAGCTTTCTTT.

This sequence joins TRBV5-1 and TRBJ1-5; TRBD1 is a possible D gene (5 bases). The CDR3 length is 14 residues. Trimming left V 3 bases short and J 2 bases short, with 9 bases between. Germline-derived CDR1 and CDR2 are SGHRS and YFSETQ. The DNA of the CDR3 is TGCGCCAGCAGCTCGGGGGACGGCAATCAGCCCCAGCATTTT. Translating gives CASSSGDGNQPQHF.

This chain joins TRBV28 and TRBJ2-1; D might be TRBD2 (5 bases). The CDR3 contains 19 residues. With 4 bases removed from V and 0 bases from J, the gap between germline ends came to 22 bases. CDR1 is MDHEN and CDR2 is SYDVKM in the germline V gene. The CDR3 loop reads CASSSSLKIAQSSYNEQFF. CDR3 DNA sequence: TGTGCCAGCAGTTCTTCCTTAAAGATAGCGCAGAGCTCCTACAATGAGCAGTTCTTC. The full variable domain, completed using reference TRBV28 and TRBJ2-1, is DVKVTQSSRYLVKRTGEKVFLECVQDMDHENMFWYRQDPGLGLRLIYFSYDVKMKEKGDIPEGYSVSREKKERFSLILESASTNQTSMYLCASSSSLKIAQSSYNEQFFGPGTRLTVL.

The chain uses TRBV20-1 and TRBJ2-6; D unresolved. Germline V gene sequence: CDR1 DFQATT, CDR2 SNEGSKA (reference sequence). This CDR3 is built from 13 residues. V lost 3 bases to trimming and J lost 2 bases, with 5 bases between them. This CDR3 is CSASLPGANVLTF. The CDR3 DNA follows: TGCAGTGCTAGTCTCCCTGGGGCCAACGTCCTGACTTTC.

This clone has only a few counts. The rearrangement uses TRBV19 and TRBJ1-1; 9 nucleotides match TRBD1. Germline V gene sequence: CDR1 LNHDA, CDR2 SQIVND (reference sequence). Losses at the gene ends were 5 bases for V and 5 bases for J; bases not matched to a gene: 3. This CDR3 region has 13 residues. In DNA, the CDR3 is TGTGCCAGTAGTTGGACAGGGGAGACTGAAGCTTTCTTT. It encodes CASSWTGETEAFF.

On this clone: Other DNA sequences in the sample encode the same CDR3. The CDR3 DNA reads TGTGCCAGCAGTTTACCAGGCACAGATACGCAGTATTTT. Translating it yields CASSLPGTDTQYF. V is TRBV28 and J is TRBJ2-3; D is unresolved. Germline lookup yields CDR1 MDHEN and CDR2 SYDVKM. The V end was cut by 2 bases, the J end by 1 base, with 4 bases between. The CDR3 is 13 amino acids.

The rearrangement joins TRBV3-1 (or the pseudogene TRBV3-2) to TRBJ1-6; no reliable D call. The germline V gene has CDR1 LGHDT and CDR2 YNNKEL (reference sequence). This CDR3 spans 15 amino acids. V dropped 7 bases and J dropped 6 bases, with 16 bases sitting between them. The CDR3 loop reads CASIDREKGNSPLHF. The CDR3, as DNA: TGTGCCAGCATCGACCGGGAGAAGGGTAATTCACCCCTCCACTTT.

Turning to this clone: Additional DNA sequences in this sample encode the identical CDR3. The J gene is TRBJ1-4, the V gene TRBV12-3 or TRBV12-4; the match to TRBD1 covers 10 bases. This CDR3 is built from 13 residues. The V gene end was trimmed by 7 bases and the J gene end by 7 bases; junction bases not matched to a gene: 3. The CDR3 DNA sequence: TGTGCCAGCACCCGGGACAGGGGTGAAAAACTGTTTTTT. Protein sequence: CASTRDRGEKLFF.

The rearrangement joins TRBV2 to TRBJ2-2; 9 bases match TRBD1. Per germline, CDR1 SNHLY and CDR2 FYNNEI. The CDR3 runs 16 residues. V was clipped by 2 bases and J by 3 bases; unmatched bases: 4. CDR3 residues: CASSERTGVDTGELFF. As DNA, the CDR3 is TGTGCCAGCAGTGAACGGACAGGGGTCGACACCGGGGAGCTGTTTTTT.

The chain couples TRBV10-3 to TRBJ1-1, with a tentative D call TRBD1 (6 bases). The V gene lost 4 bases and the J gene lost 7 bases, with 10 bases spanning the gap. This CDR3 has 12 amino acids. Per the germline V gene, CDR1 is ENHRY and CDR2 is SYGVKD. This CDR3 reads CAISGDIFEAFF. In DNA, the CDR3 is TGTGCCATCAGTGGGGACATCTTTGAAGCTTTCTTT.

The V gene is TRBV7-8, the J gene TRBJ2-6, with D unresolved. Germline V gene lookup returns CDR1 SGHVS and CDR2 FQNEAQ. The CDR3 spans 12 residues. V gave up 1 base and J gave up 16 bases, with 11 bases separating them. This chain's CDR3 is CASSLGLGALTF. DNA for the CDR3: TGTGCCAGCAGCTTAGGGTTGGGCGCTCTGACTTTC.

This clone was observed a handful of times. The chain links TRBV19 to TRBJ1-3, with 8 bases identical to TRBD1. Germline lookup yields CDR1 LNHDA and CDR2 SQIVND (reference sequence). The trim removed 6 bases at V and 3 bases at J, leaving 25 bases unmatched. This CDR3 is built from 21 residues. CDR3 region: CASRPRTYLGQVSRRGNTIYF. CDR3 nucleotides: TGTGCCAGTAGGCCACGTACCTACCTGGGACAGGTCTCCCGCCGTGGAAACACCATATATTTT. Variable domain in full (rest from reference TRBV19 and TRBJ1-3): DGGITQSPKYLFRKEGQNVTLSCEQNLNHDAMYWYRQDPGQGLRLIYYSQIVNDFQKGDIAEGYSVSREKKESFPLTVTSAQKNPTAFYLCASRPRTYLGQVSRRGNTIYFGEGSWLTVV.

J is TRBJ2-1 and V is TRBV2; TRBD2 matches at 12 bases. Germline trimming cut 11 bases from V and 0 bases from J; bases unmatched to any gene: 11. Germline values: CDR1 SNHLY, CDR2 FYNNEI. The length of the CDR3 is 17 residues. The CDR3 loop reads CAGRLAGGSSSYNEQFF. CDR3 in DNA: TGTGCCGGTCGGCTAGCGGGAGGGTCGAGCTCCTACAATGAGCAGTTCTTC.

V and J are TRBV18 and TRBJ2-3; 10 bases agree with TRBD2. This CDR3 has 18 residues. V lost 2 bases, J lost 6 bases, and 14 bases stayed unmatched. Per the germline V gene, CDR1 is KGHSH and CDR2 is LQKENI. The CDR3 sequence is CASSPMSLGLAISDTQYF. The CDR3 nucleotides are TGTGCCAGCTCACCAATGTCCTTGGGACTAGCGATATCGGATACGCAGTATTTT.

V is TRBV10-3 and J is TRBJ1-6, with D possibly matching TRBD1 (5 bases). Germline V CDR1 and CDR2: ENHRY, SYGVKD. Trimming pared 4 bases from V and 6 bases from J, leaving 13 bases between. The CDR3 consists of 15 residues. CDR3: CAISGQSTVNSPLHF. The CDR3 DNA is TGTGCCATCAGTGGGCAGTCGACAGTTAATTCACCCCTCCACTTT.

The rearrangement links TRBV24-1 to TRBJ1-2; 9 bases line up with TRBD1. The V and J ends lost 2 bases and 3 bases, in that order; junction bases with no gene match: 9. This CDR3 comprises 17 residues. Germline assignment: CDR1 KGHDR and CDR2 SFDVKD. The CDR3: CATSDSGTGSLDYGYTF. CDR3 bases: TGTGCCACCAGTGATTCCGGGACAGGGAGTCTTGACTATGGCTACACCTTC.

V usage is TRBV9 and J usage is TRBJ2-7; unclear D gene. V was shortened by 0 bases and J by 0 bases, with 7 bases between the two germline ends. This CDR3 is 14 amino acids long. The germline gives CDR1 SGDLS, CDR2 YYNGEE. The CDR3 is CASSVVSGSYEQYF. DNA for the CDR3: TGTGCCAGCAGCGTAGTCAGTGGCTCCTACGAGCAGTACTTC.

CDR3 protein: CASSEATWVAGGQETQYF. In DNA, the CDR3 is TGTGCCAGCAGTGAAGCGACATGGGTAGCGGGGGGCCAAGAGACCCAGTACTTC. V gene TRBV2 combines with J gene TRBJ2-5; 10 bases align to TRBD2. V shed 0 bases, J shed 1 base, and the junction held 8 bases outside the gene matches. The CDR3 runs 18 residues. Germline-derived CDR1 and CDR2 are SNHLY and FYNNEI.

The chain is built from TRBV10-1 and TRBJ2-1; TRBD2 aligns across 8 bases. The CDR3 runs 13 residues. CDR1 and CDR2 (germline): WNHNN, SYGVQD (reference sequence). The J segment lost 8 bases and the V segment lost 4 bases, leaving 4 bases of the junction unmatched. The CDR3 loop is CASSAGLVYEQFF. The CDR3 region has the DNA TGCGCCAGCAGTGCGGGACTAGTATATGAGCAGTTCTTC.

The chain links TRBV19 to TRBJ2-4; D possibly corresponds to TRBD1 (6 bases). V shed 11 bases and J shed 6 bases, with 11 bases lying between them. Germline CDR1 is LNHDA and CDR2 is SQIVND (reference sequence). This CDR3 has 11 amino acids. This CDR3 is CAPGRGNIQYF. CDR3 DNA sequence: TGTGCCCCCGGCAGGGGAAACATTCAGTACTTC.

V gene TRBV2 combines with J gene TRBJ2-7; 7 nucleotides align to TRBD2. This CDR3 spans 16 amino acids. Looked up from germline, CDR1 is SNHLY and CDR2 is FYNNEI. V was clipped by 6 bases and J by 0 bases; unmatched bases: 11. The CDR3 nucleotides are TGTGCCAGCAGGAAGGCCGGGGCTAGCGGCTCCTACGAGCAGTACTTC. Its translation: CASRKAGASGSYEQYF.

The chain links TRBV7-2 to TRBJ1-2; the match to TRBD1 covers 7 bases. The CDR3 is made up of 15 amino acids. Losses at the gene ends were 4 bases for V and 0 bases for J; bases not matched to a gene: 5. Germline V gives CDR1 SGHTA, CDR2 FQGNSA. The CDR3 protein is CASSSRTGSNYGYTF. CDR3 bases: TGTGCCAGCAGCTCCAGGACAGGTTCTAACTATGGCTACACCTTC.

In its sample, this clone was seen once. This chain joins TRBV2 and TRBJ2-2; perhaps TRBD2 as D (7 bases). The CDR3 consists of 17 residues. Trimming removed 6 bases at V and 2 bases at J, with 19 bases between. Germline CDR1 and CDR2: SNHLY and FYNNEI. Written as DNA, the CDR3 is TGTGCCAGCAGACTCTCACGGGGGGCGGGAAACACCGGGGAGCTGTTTTTT. Its protein product is CASRLSRGAGNTGELFF.

The chain joins TRBV27 to TRBJ1-1; D remains unclear. Trimming cost V 3 bases and J 1 base, with 6 bases left between them. CDR1 and CDR2 from the germline V gene are MNHEY and SMNVEV (reference sequence). The CDR3 contains 13 residues. CDR3 coding DNA: TGTGCCAGCAGTTTCTGGCCGAACACTGAAGCTTTCTTT. This encodes CASSFWPNTEAFF.

The rearrangement joins TRBV2 to TRBJ1-4; D remains unclear. Germline lookup yields CDR1 SNHLY and CDR2 FYNNEI. V lost 4 bases to trimming and J lost 10 bases, with 13 bases between them. The CDR3 sequence is 13 residues long. CDR3 loop: CASSGETGGKLFF. The DNA for the CDR3 is TGTGCCAGCAGTGGAGAGACGGGTGGAAAACTGTTTTTT. The whole variable domain, remainder taken from reference TRBV2 and TRBJ1-4, is EPEVTQTPSHQVTQMGQEVILRCVPISNHLYFYWYRQILGQKVEFLVSFYNNEISEKSEIFDDQFSVERPDGSNFTLKIRSTKLEDSAMYFCASSGETGGKLFFGSGTQLSVL.

The V call is TRBV29-1, the J call TRBJ2-7, with D possibly TRBD2 on 6 matching bases. V dropped 7 bases and J dropped 3 bases, with 16 bases sitting between them. The CDR3 spans 13 residues. The germline gives CDR1 SQVTM, CDR2 ANQGSEA. This CDR3 is CSGSPGGGYEQYF. CDR3 sequence (DNA): TGCAGCGGCTCCCCCGGGGGAGGCTACGAGCAGTACTTC.